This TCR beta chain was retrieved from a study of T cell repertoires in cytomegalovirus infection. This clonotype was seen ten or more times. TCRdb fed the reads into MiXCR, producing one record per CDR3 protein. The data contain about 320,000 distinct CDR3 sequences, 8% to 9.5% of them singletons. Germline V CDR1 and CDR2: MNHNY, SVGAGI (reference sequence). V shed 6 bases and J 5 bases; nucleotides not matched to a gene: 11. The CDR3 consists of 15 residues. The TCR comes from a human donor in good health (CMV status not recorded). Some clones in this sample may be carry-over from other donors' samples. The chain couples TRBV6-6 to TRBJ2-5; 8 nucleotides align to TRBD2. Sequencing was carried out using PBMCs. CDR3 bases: TGTGCCAGCAGCTCGGAGGGCGGGAGGCGGGAGACCCAGTACTTC. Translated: CASSSEGGRRETQYF.